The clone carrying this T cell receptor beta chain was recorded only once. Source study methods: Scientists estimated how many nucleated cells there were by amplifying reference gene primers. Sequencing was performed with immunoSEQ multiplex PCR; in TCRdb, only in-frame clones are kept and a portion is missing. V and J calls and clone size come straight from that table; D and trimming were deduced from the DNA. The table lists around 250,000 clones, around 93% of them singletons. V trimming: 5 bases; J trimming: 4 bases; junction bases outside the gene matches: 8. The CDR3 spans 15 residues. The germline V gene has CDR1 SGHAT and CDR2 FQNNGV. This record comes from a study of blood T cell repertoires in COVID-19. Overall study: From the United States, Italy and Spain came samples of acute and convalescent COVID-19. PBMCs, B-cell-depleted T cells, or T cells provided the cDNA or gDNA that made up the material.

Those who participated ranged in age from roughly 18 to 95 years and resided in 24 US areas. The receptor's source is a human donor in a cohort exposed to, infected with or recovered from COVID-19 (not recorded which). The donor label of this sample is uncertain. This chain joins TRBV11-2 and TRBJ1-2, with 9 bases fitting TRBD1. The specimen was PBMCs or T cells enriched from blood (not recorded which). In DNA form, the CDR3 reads TGTGCCAGCAGCCTGGGACAGGGCGGCCCCTATGGCTACACCTTC. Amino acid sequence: CASSLGQGGPYGYTF.